This T cell receptor beta chain was documented in a study of cytomegalovirus exposure and HLA in healthy donors. Worth noting for this clone: The antigen remains unidentified.

The germline V gene encodes CDR1 MGHRA and CDR2 YSYEKL. The V gene lost 5 bases and the J gene lost 1 base, with 12 bases spanning the gap. The CDR3 is 15 residues long. Study-level points and caveats: Three CMV-associated chains were confirmed in vitro to be specific for CMV antigens. Reportedly, fewer N-insertions than the roughly 690-donor mean appeared in an Asian-associated ancestry cluster in a later analysis. It emerged from a later analysis that several of the most significant clusters appeared to be linked to common viral pathogens.

The PCR ran on 60 Vbeta and 13 Jbeta primers. Repertoires were generated with immunoSEQ multiplex PCR, while TCRdb's copy carries only in-frame clones and drops some. The sample includes over 250,000 clones, approximately 70% of them seen just once. Likely unrecorded immune exposures existed in these nominally healthy donors. This TCR derives from a female donor in good health and CMV-seronegative. Sequences were obtained from PBMCs. The chain has TRBV4-1 and TRBJ1-5; no firm D call. DNA for the CDR3: TGCGCCAGCAGCTCTGCCGACTACAGCAATCAGCCCCAGCATTTT. Residues: CASSSADYSNQPQHF.